Below, 9 T cell receptor beta chains from the same sample are listed, as sequenced in a study of T cell responses to AZD1222 COVID-19 vaccine. Profiling relied on immunoSEQ multiplex PCR, and the TCRdb table lists in-frame clones only, not all of them. The data hold hundreds of thousands of clones, with 94% observed a single time. The material sequenced was peripheral blood, taken 28 days after the second AZD1222 dose. The receptors derive from an adult who received the AZD1222 COVID-19 vaccine.

This clone was seen only a few times. The chain couples TRBV3-1 (or the pseudogene TRBV3-2) to TRBJ1-1; 7 nucleotides match TRBD1. The CDR3 covers 12 residues. Germline values: CDR1 LGHDT, CDR2 YNNKEL (reference sequence). The trim removed 10 bases at V and 6 bases at J, leaving 8 bases unmatched. CDR3 DNA: TGTGCCACTCAAACAGGGGCCTCTGAAGCTTTCTTT. Protein: CATQTGASEAFF.

This chain links TRBV12-3 or TRBV12-4 with TRBJ1-2, with D hard to call. Trimming cost V 1 base and J 7 bases, with 10 bases left between them. The CDR3 extends over 13 amino acids. The CDR3 DNA sequence: TGTGCCAGCAGTTTAGGGACTCGAGCTGGCTACACCTTC. It encodes CASSLGTRAGYTF.

The chain employs TRBV19 and TRBJ1-1; D not resolved. The CDR3 runs 11 residues. Per germline, CDR1 LNHDA and CDR2 SQIVND (reference sequence). The ends were cut back, 10 bases at V and 5 bases at J, with 11 bases in the middle. The CDR3 reads CATKTGTEAFF. CDR3 nucleotides: TGTGCCACCAAGACGGGAACTGAAGCTTTCTTT.

The V call is TRBV5-1, the J call TRBJ1-6, with D perhaps TRBD1 (5 bases). Trimming took off 3 bases at V and 3 bases at J, with 10 bases between the two ends. Per germline, CDR1 SGHRS and CDR2 YFSETQ. CDR3 length: 15 amino acids. CDR3 protein: CASSWGRDYNSPLHF. The CDR3 nucleotides read TGCGCCAGCAGCTGGGGACGGGACTATAATTCACCCCTCCACTTT.

The gene calls are TRBV19 and TRBJ2-7, with D maybe TRBD1 (5 bases). The CDR3 runs 13 residues. Germline CDR1 is LNHDA and CDR2 is SQIVND (reference sequence). Trimming removed 5 bases at V and 3 bases at J, with 11 bases between. The CDR3 nucleotides are TGTGCCAGTAGTCCCGACAGATTCTACGAGCAGTACTTC. This gives the protein CASSPDRFYEQYF.

The genes are TRBV4-2 and TRBJ2-7, with D perhaps matching TRBD1 (6 bases). Trimming took 4 bases from V and 1 from J, leaving 20 bases between them. CDR1 and CDR2 from the germline V gene are LGHNA and YNFKEQ. This CDR3 contains 17 residues. CDR3 sequence reads: CASSPTQGLGISYEQYF. The CDR3 DNA follows: TGTGCCAGCAGCCCTACTCAGGGGCTCGGGATTTCCTACGAGCAGTACTTC.

The chain joins TRBV3-1 (or the pseudogene TRBV3-2) to TRBJ1-2; 8 bases fit TRBD1. After removal of 3 bases from V and 8 bases from J, the junction contained 8 bases not matched to a gene. Germline assignment: CDR1 LGHDT and CDR2 YNNKEL (reference sequence). The CDR3 spans 14 residues. The chain's CDR3 is CASSQGQAQGGYTF. The CDR3 DNA reads TGTGCCAGCAGCCAGGGACAGGCTCAGGGGGGCTACACCTTC.

This rearrangement joins TRBV5-1 to TRBJ2-7; the match to TRBD2 covers 7 bases. Losses at the gene ends were 2 bases for V and 1 base for J; bases not matched to a gene: 3. The CDR3 sequence is 14 residues long. Germline V gene sequence: CDR1 SGHRS, CDR2 YFSETQ. CDR3 DNA: TGCGCCAGCAGCTTATTGGGGGGGTCCTACGAGCAGTACTTC. Translation gives CASSLLGGSYEQYF. Supplemented by reference TRBV5-1 and TRBJ2-7, the full variable domain reads KAGVTQTPRYLIKTRGQQVTLSCSPISGHRSVSWYQQTPGQGLQFLFEYFSETQRNKGNFPGRFSGRQFSNSRSEMNVSTLELGDSALYLCASSLLGGSYEQYFGPGTRLTVT.

This clone has just one count. The CDR3 here is CASNTVSGVTEAFF. The DNA of the CDR3 is TGTGCCAGCAACACGGTTAGCGGGGTCACTGAAGCTTTCTTT. This rearrangement joins TRBV28 to TRBJ1-1, with D hard to call. The germline CDR1 and CDR2 sequences are MDHEN and SYDVKM. The CDR3 runs 14 residues. V was pared by 7 bases and J by 4 bases, with 16 bases between. The full variable domain, with the rest looked up from reference TRBV28 and TRBJ1-1, is DVKVTQSSRYLVKRTGEKVFLECVQDMDHENMFWYRQDPGLGLRLIYFSYDVKMKEKGDIPEGYSVSREKKERFSLILESASTNQTSMYLCASNTVSGVTEAFFGQGTRLTVV.